This T cell receptor beta chain came from a study of T cells in Graves' hyperthyroidism and ophthalmopathy. CDR1 and CDR2 from the germline V gene are DFQATT and SNEGSKA (reference sequence). CDR3 length: 14 amino acids. J gave up 4 bases and V 1 base, and 1 base lay outside the gene matches. This clonotype was counted ten times or more. The TCR beta CDR3 regions underwent amplification using RNA transcripts as the source. The HTBI primer set was used in a first-round RT-PCR of the TCR CDR3. TCRdb analysed the multiplex PCR reads with MiXCR anew, one entry per CDR3 protein. Altogether over 450,000 distinct CDR3 sequences are present, roughly 15% being singletons, with the ten largest covering approximately 15%.

The chain uses TRBV20-1 and TRBJ2-1, with 10 nucleotides matching TRBD2. The receptor comes from a woman aged 18 to 35 with Graves' ophthalmopathy. Sequenced: blood. The CDR3 coding sequence is TGCAGTGCTAGAGGACTAGCGGGTTACAATGAGCAGTTCTTC. It specifies CSARGLAGYNEQFF.